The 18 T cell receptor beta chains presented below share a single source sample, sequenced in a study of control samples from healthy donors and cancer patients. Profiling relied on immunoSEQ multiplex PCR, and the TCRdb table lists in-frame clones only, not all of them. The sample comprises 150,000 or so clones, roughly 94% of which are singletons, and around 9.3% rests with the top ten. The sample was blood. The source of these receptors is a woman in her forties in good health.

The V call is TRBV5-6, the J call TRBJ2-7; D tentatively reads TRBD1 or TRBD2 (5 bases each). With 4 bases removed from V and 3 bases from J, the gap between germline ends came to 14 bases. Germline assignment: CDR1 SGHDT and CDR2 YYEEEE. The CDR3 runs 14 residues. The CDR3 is CASSIGTGNYEQYF. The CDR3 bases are TGTGCCAGCAGCATCGGGACGGGGAACTACGAGCAGTACTTC.

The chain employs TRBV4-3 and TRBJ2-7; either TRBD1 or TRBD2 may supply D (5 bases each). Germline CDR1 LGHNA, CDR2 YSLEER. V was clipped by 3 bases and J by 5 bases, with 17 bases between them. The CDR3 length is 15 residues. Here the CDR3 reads CASSHQRGYSNEQYF. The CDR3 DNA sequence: TGCGCCAGCAGCCATCAGAGGGGTTACAGCAACGAGCAGTACTTC.

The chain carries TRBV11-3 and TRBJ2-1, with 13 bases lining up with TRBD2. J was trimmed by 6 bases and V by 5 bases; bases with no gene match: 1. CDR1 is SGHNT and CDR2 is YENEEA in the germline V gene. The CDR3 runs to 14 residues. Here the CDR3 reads CASSRTSGSNEQFF. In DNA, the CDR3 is TGTGCCAGCAGCCGGACTAGCGGGAGCAATGAGCAGTTCTTC.

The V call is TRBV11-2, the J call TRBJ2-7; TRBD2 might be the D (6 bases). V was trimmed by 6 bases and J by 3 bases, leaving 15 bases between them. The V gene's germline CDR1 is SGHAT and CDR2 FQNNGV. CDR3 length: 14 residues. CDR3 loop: CASSAGRGRYEQYF. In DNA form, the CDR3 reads TGTGCCAGCAGTGCAGGGCGGGGACGCTACGAGCAGTACTTC. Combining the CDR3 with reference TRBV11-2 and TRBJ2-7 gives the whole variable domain EAGVAQSPRYKIIEKRQSVAFWCNPISGHATLYWYQQILGQGPKLLIQFQNNGVVDDSQLPKDRFSAERLKGVDSTLKIQPAKLEDSAVYLCASSAGRGRYEQYFGPGTRLTVT.

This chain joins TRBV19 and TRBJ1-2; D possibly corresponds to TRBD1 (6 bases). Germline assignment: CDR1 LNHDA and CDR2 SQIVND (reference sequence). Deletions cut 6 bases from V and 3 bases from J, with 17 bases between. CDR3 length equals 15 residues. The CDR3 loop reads CASRSTGNPHYGYTF. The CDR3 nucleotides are TGTGCCAGTAGGTCAACAGGGAATCCCCACTATGGCTACACCTTC.

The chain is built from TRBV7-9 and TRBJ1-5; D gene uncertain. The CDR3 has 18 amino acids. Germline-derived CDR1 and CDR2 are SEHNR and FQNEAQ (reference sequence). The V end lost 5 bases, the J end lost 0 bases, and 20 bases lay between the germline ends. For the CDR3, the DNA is TGTGCCAGCAGCCTCCATCGGGGAACGGGAAGTAGCAATCAGCCCCAGCATTTT. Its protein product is CASSLHRGTGSSNQPQHF.

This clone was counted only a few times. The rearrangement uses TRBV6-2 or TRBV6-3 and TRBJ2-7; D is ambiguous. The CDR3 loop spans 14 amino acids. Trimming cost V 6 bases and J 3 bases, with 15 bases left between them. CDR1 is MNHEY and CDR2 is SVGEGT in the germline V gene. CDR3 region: CASRPISVDYEQYF. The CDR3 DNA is TGTGCCAGCAGACCTATTTCAGTGGACTACGAGCAGTACTTC.

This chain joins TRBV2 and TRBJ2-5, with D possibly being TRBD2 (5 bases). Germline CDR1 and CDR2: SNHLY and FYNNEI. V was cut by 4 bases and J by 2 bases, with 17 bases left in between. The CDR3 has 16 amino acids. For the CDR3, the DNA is TGTGCCAGCAGTGCCTACTGGTCGGGATTACAAGAGACCCAGTACTTC. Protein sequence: CASSAYWSGLQETQYF. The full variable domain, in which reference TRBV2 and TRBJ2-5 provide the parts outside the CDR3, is EPEVTQTPSHQVTQMGQEVILRCVPISNHLYFYWYRQILGQKVEFLVSFYNNEISEKSEIFDDQFSVERPDGSNFTLKIRSTKLEDSAMYFCASSAYWSGLQETQYFGPGTRLLVL.

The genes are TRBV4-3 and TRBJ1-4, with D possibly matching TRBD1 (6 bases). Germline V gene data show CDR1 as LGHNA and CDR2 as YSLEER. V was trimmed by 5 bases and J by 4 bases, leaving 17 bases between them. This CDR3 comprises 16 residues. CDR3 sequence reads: CASSDIRRGGNEKLFF. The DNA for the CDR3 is TGCGCCAGCAGCGACATAAGGAGGGGGGGTAATGAAAAACTGTTTTTT.

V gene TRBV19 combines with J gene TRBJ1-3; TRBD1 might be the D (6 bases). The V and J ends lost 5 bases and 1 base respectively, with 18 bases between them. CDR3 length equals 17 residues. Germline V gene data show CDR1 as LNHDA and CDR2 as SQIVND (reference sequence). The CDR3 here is CASSDPGRGRSGNTIYF. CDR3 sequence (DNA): TGTGCCAGTAGTGATCCGGGCAGGGGAAGATCTGGAAACACCATATATTTT.

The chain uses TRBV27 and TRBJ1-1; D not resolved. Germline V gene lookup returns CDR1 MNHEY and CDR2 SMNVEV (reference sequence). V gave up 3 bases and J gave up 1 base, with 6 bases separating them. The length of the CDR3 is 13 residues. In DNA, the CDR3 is TGTGCCAGCAGTTTCGGACCGAACACTGAAGCTTTCTTT. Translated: CASSFGPNTEAFF.

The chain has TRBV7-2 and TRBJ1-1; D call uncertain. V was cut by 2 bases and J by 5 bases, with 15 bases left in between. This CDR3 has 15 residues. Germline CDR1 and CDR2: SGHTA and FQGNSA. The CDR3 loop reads CASSLRIGVGTEAFF. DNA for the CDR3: TGTGCCAGCAGCTTACGGATTGGGGTTGGGACTGAAGCTTTCTTT.

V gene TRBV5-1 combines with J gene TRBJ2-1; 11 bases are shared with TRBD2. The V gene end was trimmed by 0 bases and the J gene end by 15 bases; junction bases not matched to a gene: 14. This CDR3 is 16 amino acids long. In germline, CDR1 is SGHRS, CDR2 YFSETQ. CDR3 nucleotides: TGCGCCAGCAGCTTGGGGGGACTAGCGGAGAACCCCTATGGGTTCTTC. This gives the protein CASSLGGLAENPYGFF.

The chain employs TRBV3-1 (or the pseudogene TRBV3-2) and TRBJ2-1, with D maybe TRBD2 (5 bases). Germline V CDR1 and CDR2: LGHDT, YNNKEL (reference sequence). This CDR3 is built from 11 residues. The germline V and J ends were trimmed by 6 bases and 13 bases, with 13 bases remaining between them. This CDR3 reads CASSAGGLQFF. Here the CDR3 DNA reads TGTGCCAGCAGTGCTGGCGGGCTTCAGTTCTTC.

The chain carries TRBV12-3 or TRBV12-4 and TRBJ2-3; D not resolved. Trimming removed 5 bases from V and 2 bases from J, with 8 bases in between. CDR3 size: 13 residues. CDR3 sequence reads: CASSLGSTDTQYF. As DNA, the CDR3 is TGTGCCAGCAGTCTGGGGTCCACAGATACGCAGTATTTT.

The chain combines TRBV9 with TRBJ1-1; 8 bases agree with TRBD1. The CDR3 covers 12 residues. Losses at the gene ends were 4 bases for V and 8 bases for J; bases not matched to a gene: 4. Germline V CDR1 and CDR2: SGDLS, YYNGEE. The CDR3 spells CASSSRDREAFF. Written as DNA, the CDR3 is TGTGCCAGCAGCTCCCGGGACAGGGAAGCTTTCTTT.

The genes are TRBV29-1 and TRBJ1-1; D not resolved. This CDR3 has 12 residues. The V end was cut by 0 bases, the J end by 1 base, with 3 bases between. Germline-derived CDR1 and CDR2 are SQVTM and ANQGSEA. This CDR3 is CSVEDGNTEAFF. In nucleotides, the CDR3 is TGCAGCGTTGAAGATGGGAACACTGAAGCTTTCTTT.

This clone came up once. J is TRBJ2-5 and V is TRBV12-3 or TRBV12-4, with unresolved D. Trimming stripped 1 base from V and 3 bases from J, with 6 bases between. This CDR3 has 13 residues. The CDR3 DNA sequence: TGTGCCAGCAGTTTAGGGTACGAAGAGACCCAGTACTTC. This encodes CASSLGYEETQYF.